The present TCR beta chain was sequenced within a study of blood T cell repertoires in COVID-19. TCRdb's table, derived via immunoSEQ multiplex PCR, lists solely in-frame clones and lacks some. The sample has some 96,000 clones, about 91% seen once. Germline V gene lookup returns CDR1 SGHRS and CDR2 YFSETQ. The CDR3 is made up of 13 amino acids. The trim removed 7 bases at V and 5 bases at J, leaving 4 bases unmatched. The sample holds one count of this clone. The sample comprised peripheral blood. This chain joins TRBV5-1 and TRBJ1-4; TRBD1 matches at 8 bases. This receptor was obtained from a human donor in a cohort sampled during active COVID-19. Here the CDR3 reads CASRQGSNEKLFF. The DNA of the CDR3 is TGCGCCAGCCGACAGGGGTCCAATGAAAAACTGTTTTTT. The full variable domain, its missing parts supplied by reference TRBV5-1 and TRBJ1-4, is KAGVTQTPRYLIKTRGQQVTLSCSPISGHRSVSWYQQTPGQGLQFLFEYFSETQRNKGNFPGRFSGRQFSNSRSEMNVSTLELGDSALYLCASRQGSNEKLFFGSGTQLSVL.